This entry describes one T cell receptor beta chain. This clonotype appeared many times. Its antigen has not been determined. Base quality data are lacking; no much larger clone is found one base away. V loses 4 bases at its end and J loses 7 bases; junction bases beyond the gene matches: 7. CDR1 and CDR2, looked up from the germline V gene, are MNHNS and SASEGT. The CDR3 holds 15 amino acids from the cysteine to the phenylalanine. The kept DNA is CDR3 alone, 45 bases in frame from the first base. This specimen comes from a study of T cells in Graves' hyperthyroidism and ophthalmopathy (dated by TCRdb to the late 2010s). Regarding the research as a whole: Peripheral blood was sampled at the time of initial diagnosis, prior to any treatment. Whether ophthalmopathy could be predicted prospectively was tested in an independent validation cohort made up of 18 to 20 hyperthyroidism patients plus 17 patients who later progressed to ophthalmopathy. The paper reports TCR Vbeta CDR3 sequencing of roughly 140 peripheral blood samples: fewer than 50 ophthalmopathy, under 85 hyperthyroidism and 17 progressor patients. After blood sampling, hyperthyroidism patients were treated with methimazole at a starting dose of 30 mg daily, and ophthalmopathy patients were treated with high-dose intravenous methylprednisolone. For training and testing, the 100 patients in the discovery cohort were randomly divided in a 7:3 ratio. TCR V-J signatures able to tell the groups apart were searched for in a discovery cohort of 95 to 100 patients, of whom 43 had Graves' ophthalmopathy and about 55 had stable Graves' hyperthyroidism. In more than 5 Graves' hyperthyroidism patients, the study also compared T-cell repertoires from thyroid tissue with T-cell repertoires from blood.

TCR beta CDR3 regions were amplified from RNA transcripts. A first-round RT-PCR of the TCR CDR3 used the HTBI primer set with the Qiagen OneStep RT-PCR kit. A second multiplex PCR round built the libraries, followed by size selection and purification. The libraries were sequenced on an Illumina HiSeq2000 using paired-end 100 bp reads. The paper's processing steps were these. Raw data were processed with SOAPnuke, discarding reads with adapters, uncalled bases, mean Phred below 15, or no exact constant-primer or identifier match. High-quality paired reads were merged with COPE v1.2.5, and unique nucleotide sequences were defined as clonotypes. MiTCR v1.1 was used to align clonotypes to the IMGT TRBV, TRBD and TRBJ reference segments. The analysis was restricted to V-J combinations with a frequency above 0.0001, which together covered 99% to 99.2% of the repertoires. A TCS score was defined as the ratio between F50 (clonal expansion) and ExV (chaos), using BLOSUM62-based TCRdist between CDR3 peptides within each V-J. Welch's t-statistics and random forest reduced roughly 540 V-J features to 13, which were used in a naive Bayes classifier (R e1071). TCRdb handled the public reads itself, with Q25 trimming in fastp and clone calling in MiXCR, and kept productive beta chains. Rows are combined by CDR3 protein, so each entry shows the most common genes and DNA. It is TCRdb's table, rather than the study itself, that gives the V and J calls and clone size. Present in this sample are around 200,000 distinct CDR3 sequences, about 17% of which were seen just once. The ten most abundant clones make up about 31% of the sample.

General findings and caveats noted by the study authors: In validation, progression to ophthalmopathy was predicted by the model with around 70% sensitivity and about 72% specificity, a median of approximately 6.5 months before onset. Most expanded thyroid clonotypes (frequency above 0.001) were also detected in blood, suggesting blood repertoires may reflect thyroid immune responses. No statistical method was used to set the sample size in advance, and investigators knew the group allocation. A 13 V-J signature model separated ophthalmopathy from stable hyperthyroidism, with 87.88% sensitivity and roughly 82% specificity in cross-validation and 80%/75% in testing.

Graves' hyperthyroidism was defined as stable when no progression to ophthalmopathy occurred over 18 months of follow-up. The hyperthyroidism patients were between 18 and 65 years old and newly diagnosed, with a disease duration of less than 2 months. Patients with uncontrolled infections, other autoimmune diseases, pregnancy or lactation were excluded. Diagnoses were based on clinical symptoms, serum thyroxine and TRAb, thyroid ultrasound and orbital computed tomography. PBMCs were isolated from 7.5 to 10 ml of fresh peripheral blood by Ficoll-Paque density gradient centrifugation. Trizol reagent was used to extract total RNA, and RNA quality was then checked on an Agilent 2100 Bioanalyzer.

The chain is assembled from TRBV6-1 and TRBJ2-1, and 10 junction bases match TRBD1. Source material: blood. The receptor was derived from a woman aged 50 to 65 with Graves' hyperthyroidism. The DNA sequence is given as TGTGCCAGCAGTGTGACGGGACAGGGGAGGAATGAGCAGTTCTTC. Translation gives CASSVTGQGRNEQFF.